Shown below are 12 T cell receptor beta chains from a single sample sequenced in a study of cytomegalovirus exposure and HLA in healthy donors (dated by TCRdb to about 2017). Library prep was done by the immunoSEQ multiplex PCR assay. For the multiplex PCR, a mixture combining 60 forward primers for TCR Vbeta segments and 13 reverse primers for TCR Jbeta segments was used. Entries here come from immuneACCESS through TCRdb and include only in-frame sequences with V and J called. Some clones fail to appear in such tables; in the studies checked, an unresolved V gene covers under half of the shortfall, and the cause of the remainder is unknown. The sample table holds more than 65,000 clones, of which roughly 69% were seen once. Around 6.9% of the sample belongs to the ten largest clones. The sample consisted of PBMCs. These receptors originate from a woman aged 50 to 60 in good health and CMV-seropositive.

The V and J genes are TRBV6-6 and TRBJ1-1, with D perhaps TRBD1 (6 bases). The CDR3 has 13 amino acids. Germline CDR1 is MNHNY and CDR2 is SVGAGI (reference sequence). V was shortened by 7 bases and J by 1 base, with 10 bases between the two germline ends. This chain's CDR3 is CASNKQGNTEAFF. CDR3 bases: TGTGCCAGCAATAAACAGGGGAACACTGAAGCTTTCTTT.

In this sample, this clone turned up a few times. V usage is TRBV5-4 and J usage is TRBJ1-1, with a weak D call TRBD1 (5 bases). This CDR3 has 17 amino acids. Trimming shortened V by 0 bases and J by 4 bases, and 19 bases separated the two germline ends. Looked up from germline, CDR1 is SGHNT and CDR2 is YYREEE (reference sequence). The CDR3 DNA is TGTGCCAGCAGCTTGGAGGCGACAGCCGACTTCGGCACTGAAGCTTTCTTT. This codes for CASSLEATADFGTEAFF.

The chain has TRBV6-5 and TRBJ1-2, with D perhaps matching TRBD1 (6 bases). The V gene's germline CDR1 is MNHEY and CDR2 SVGAGI. The CDR3 is 13 amino acids. The V gene lost 7 bases and the J gene lost 3 bases, with 12 bases spanning the gap. DNA of the CDR3: TGTGCCAGCAAACAGGGCTCTGACTATGGCTACACCTTC. Amino acids: CASKQGSDYGYTF.

The table lists this clone with a count of one. This chain uses TRBV6-5 with TRBJ1-2, with D maybe TRBD1 (6 bases). V lost 6 bases, J lost 8 bases, and 16 bases lay in between. The CDR3 has 13 amino acids. Germline CDR1 and CDR2: MNHEY and SVGAGI. The CDR3 region is CASRTPGVGGYTF. The DNA of the CDR3 is TGTGCCAGCAGAACCCCAGGGGTTGGAGGCTACACCTTC.

The chain uses TRBV11-3 and TRBJ2-7; D perhaps matches TRBD2 (5 bases). This CDR3 spans 14 amino acids. With 5 bases removed from V and 5 bases from J, the gap between germline ends came to 16 bases. The germline V gene encodes CDR1 SGHNT and CDR2 YENEEA. In nucleotides, the CDR3 is TGTGCCAGCAGCGCGAGGGAGAGGAGGAACGAGCAGTACTTC. Its protein is CASSARERRNEQYF.

This chain connects TRBV5-4 to TRBJ2-2; 7 nucleotides match TRBD1. Per the germline V gene, CDR1 is SGHNT and CDR2 is YYREEE (reference sequence). CDR3 size: 16 residues. Trimming removed 0 bases from V and 1 base from J; junction bases left unmatched: 3. The CDR3 DNA follows: TGTGCCAGCAGCTTGGCCGCAGGGGGGAACACCGGGGAGCTGTTTTTT. This gives the protein CASSLAAGGNTGELFF.

The chain combines TRBV18 with TRBJ1-2; 9 positions agree with TRBD1. With V trimmed by 3 bases and J by 5 bases, 7 bases remained unmatched. CDR1 and CDR2 from the germline V gene are KGHSH and LQKENI. CDR3 length: 15 residues. The CDR3 bases are TGTGCCAGCTCACCCTGGGGACAGGGAAGGTATGGCTACACCTTC. Protein product: CASSPWGQGRYGYTF.

The chain couples TRBV30 to TRBJ2-6; no reliable D call. CDR3 length: 12 residues. Germline V CDR1 and CDR2: GTSNPN, SVGIG (reference sequence). Trimming removed 4 bases from V and 1 base from J, with 2 bases in between. The DNA of the CDR3 is TGTGCCTGGACTTCTGGGGCCAACGTCCTGACTTTC. Its translation: CAWTSGANVLTF. Full variable domain (remainder filled in from reference TRBV30 and TRBJ2-6): SQTIHQWPATLVQPVGSPLSLECTVEGTSNPNLYWYRQAAGRGLQLLFYSVGIGQISSEVPQNLSASRPQDRQFILSSKKLLLSDSGFYLCAWTSGANVLTFGAGSRLTVL.

This chain joins TRBV20-1 and TRBJ1-1; D remains ambiguous. With 6 bases removed from V and 8 bases from J, the gap between germline ends came to 10 bases. Germline CDR1 DFQATT, CDR2 SNEGSKA (reference sequence). The CDR3 consists of 10 residues. The CDR3 here is CSAQPGEAFF. The CDR3 coding sequence is TGCAGTGCGCAACCGGGGGAAGCTTTCTTT.

The chain joins TRBV19 to TRBJ1-5, with TRBD1 matching over 10 bases. Germline V gene sequence: CDR1 LNHDA, CDR2 SQIVND (reference sequence). This CDR3 is 16 amino acids long. V lost 9 bases and J lost 1; bases outside the gene matches: 9. The CDR3 loop is CASTDRGGSSNQPQHF. The CDR3 bases are TGTGCCAGCACGGACAGGGGGGGATCCAGCAATCAGCCCCAGCATTTT.

The chain combines TRBV27 with TRBJ1-5; D remains unclear. This CDR3 region has 16 residues. V was shortened by 3 bases and J by 6 bases, with 18 bases between the two germline ends. Per germline, CDR1 MNHEY and CDR2 SMNVEV (reference sequence). As DNA, the CDR3 is TGTGCCAGCAGTTTTCTCCCCCCGGTCTACCCTCAGCCCCAGCATTTT. As protein: CASSFLPPVYPQPQHF.

The chain joins TRBV2 to TRBJ1-2; possible D gene TRBD1, 5 bases. V was shortened by 6 bases and J by 6 bases, with 23 bases between the two germline ends. CDR3 length: 16 residues. Germline V lookup: CDR1 SNHLY, CDR2 FYNNEI. The CDR3 nucleotides are TGTGCCAGCAGAAGAGCCCCGGGGGGTGGAAGAGATGGCTACACCTTC. Protein: CASRRAPGGGRDGYTF.